One and the same sample provided the 8 T cell receptor beta chains below, sequenced in a study of T-cell reconstitution after alpha-beta-depleted transplantation in children. Preparation of the TCRbeta library involved a method that used unique molecular identifiers. One entry per CDR3 protein, called by TCRdb with MiXCR from the PCR reads. The sample yields more than 250,000 distinct CDR3 sequences, 9.9% seen once. Sequencing was performed on PBMCs from the stem cell graft donor, taken from the stem cell graft. The receptors shown here come from a human donor who donated a stem cell graft to a child with SCID.

This chain uses TRBV5-1 with TRBJ1-5; no clear D gene. CDR3 length: 14 amino acids. Germline CDR1 is SGHRS and CDR2 is YFSETQ. The V end lost 0 bases, the J end lost 3 bases, and 7 bases lay between the germline ends. The CDR3 sequence is CASSLGWDNQPQHF. CDR3 sequence (DNA): TGCGCCAGCAGCTTGGGCTGGGACAATCAGCCCCAGCATTTT.

The chain carries TRBV12-3 or TRBV12-4 and TRBJ2-1, with D tentatively TRBD1 (6 bases). The CDR3 totals 13 residues. V lost 6 bases, J lost 5 bases, and 11 bases lay in between. CDR3 DNA sequence: TGTGCCAGCAGATCTAACAGGGACAATGAGCAGTTCTTC. This encodes CASRSNRDNEQFF.

This clonotype was counted a few times. The rearrangement joins TRBV7-9 to TRBJ1-1, with D unresolved. This CDR3 spans 12 amino acids. CDR1 and CDR2 (germline): SEHNR, FQNEAQ (reference sequence). V lost 11 bases and J lost 1, with 11 bases in between. The CDR3 bases are TGTGCCCTAGACAATCCGAACACTGAAGCTTTCTTT. It is translated as CALDNPNTEAFF.

This clonotype was counted ten times or more. The rearrangement uses TRBV7-6 and TRBJ1-1; D is unclear. The CDR3 runs to 13 residues. Germline assignment: CDR1 SGHVS and CDR2 FNYEAQ. V was pared by 5 bases and J by 5 bases, with 12 bases between. The CDR3 nucleotides read TGTGCCAGCAGCCTTCAGGAGTTGACTGAAGCTTTCTTT. Its translation: CASSLQELTEAFF.

This clonotype was counted a few times. The rearrangement uses TRBV20-1 and TRBJ2-7; 11 bases are shared with TRBD1. Germline CDR1 DFQATT, CDR2 SNEGSKA (reference sequence). V lost 3 bases and J lost 3; bases outside the gene matches: 7. CDR3 length equals 15 residues. CDR3 bases: TGCAGTGCTAGGAATCCCGGGACAGGGGGCTACGAGCAGTACTTC. As protein: CSARNPGTGGYEQYF.

The CDR3 region is CASSLGTGGSGANVLTF. CDR3 bases: TGTGCCAGCAGCTTAGGGACAGGGGGGTCTGGGGCCAACGTCCTGACTTTC. The chain uses TRBV7-6 and TRBJ2-6, with TRBD1 identical over 10 bases. Germline assignment: CDR1 SGHVS and CDR2 FNYEAQ. Germline trimming cut 1 base from V and 1 base from J; bases unmatched to any gene: 1. The CDR3 length is 17 residues.

The chain has TRBV29-1 and TRBJ1-5; D gene unclear. CDR1 is SQVTM, CDR2 ANQGSEA, per germline. The CDR3 has 13 residues. The V end was cut by 3 bases, the J end by 3 bases, with 9 bases between. CDR3: CSVDAGPNQPQHF. The CDR3, as DNA: TGCAGCGTTGACGCCGGACCCAATCAGCCCCAGCATTTT.

This clonotype was seen only a few times. The chain combines TRBV5-1 with TRBJ2-7, with a tentative D call TRBD2 (6 bases). Germline V gives CDR1 SGHRS, CDR2 YFSETQ. V was cut by 5 bases and J by 0 bases, with 18 bases left in between. The CDR3 contains 16 residues. The CDR3 sequence: CASRWGSGASSYEQYF. The CDR3 coding sequence is TGCGCCAGCAGATGGGGTAGCGGAGCAAGCTCCTACGAGCAGTACTTC. The complete variable domain, with remaining parts taken from reference TRBV5-1 and TRBJ2-7, reads KAGVTQTPRYLIKTRGQQVTLSCSPISGHRSVSWYQQTPGQGLQFLFEYFSETQRNKGNFPGRFSGRQFSNSRSEMNVSTLELGDSALYLCASRWGSGASSYEQYFGPGTRLTVT.